Described below is a single T cell receptor beta chain sequence and its context. This specimen belongs to a study of blood T cells in healthy people across ages. Germline V gives CDR1 SGHTA, CDR2 FQGTGA. Trimming pared 0 bases from V and 13 bases from J, leaving 13 bases between. The CDR3 spans 13 residues. With a J-beta primer mix and a sample-barcoded 5' primer, a second PCR ran about 7 to 12 cycles. Via MiXCR, TCRdb re-called the 5' RACE reads, giving one row per CDR3 protein. The sample has 1.8 million or so distinct CDR3 sequences, about 39% seen once; the top ten hold 23%. The specimen sequenced was blood. The clonotype originates from a human donor in good health. This chain connects TRBV7-3 to TRBJ2-1; D tentatively fits TRBD1 or TRBD2 (6 bases each). The CDR3 loop is CASSLTRGDPQFF. The CDR3 region has the DNA TGTGCCAGCAGCTTAACGAGGGGGGACCCCCAGTTCTTC.